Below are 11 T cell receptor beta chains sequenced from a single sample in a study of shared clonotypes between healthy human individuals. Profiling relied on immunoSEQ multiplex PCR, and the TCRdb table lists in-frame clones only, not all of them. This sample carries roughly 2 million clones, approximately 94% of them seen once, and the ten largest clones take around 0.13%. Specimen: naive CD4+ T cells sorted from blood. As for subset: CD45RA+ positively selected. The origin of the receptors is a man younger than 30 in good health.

This chain's CDR3 is CASSLGGTTVRAQETQYF. The CDR3 nucleotides are TGCGCCAGCAGCTTGGGGGGGACTACGGTGAGGGCCCAAGAGACCCAGTACTTC. The chain recombines TRBV5-1 with TRBJ2-5; TRBD2 agrees at 7 bases. The V and J ends lost 0 bases and 1 base, in that order; junction bases with no gene match: 12. Germline loops: CDR1 SGHRS, CDR2 YFSETQ. The CDR3 has 18 residues. Supplemented by reference TRBV5-1 and TRBJ2-5, the full variable domain reads KAGVTQTPRYLIKTRGQQVTLSCSPISGHRSVSWYQQTPGQGLQFLFEYFSETQRNKGNFPGRFSGRQFSNSRSEMNVSTLELGDSALYLCASSLGGTTVRAQETQYFGPGTRLLVL.

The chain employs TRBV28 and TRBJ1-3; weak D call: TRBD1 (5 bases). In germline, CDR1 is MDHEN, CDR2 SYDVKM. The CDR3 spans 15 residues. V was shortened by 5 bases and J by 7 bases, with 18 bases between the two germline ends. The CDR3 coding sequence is TGTGCCAGCAGTACCCAGGGCCGTGGACGGAACACCATATATTTT. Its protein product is CASSTQGRGRNTIYF.

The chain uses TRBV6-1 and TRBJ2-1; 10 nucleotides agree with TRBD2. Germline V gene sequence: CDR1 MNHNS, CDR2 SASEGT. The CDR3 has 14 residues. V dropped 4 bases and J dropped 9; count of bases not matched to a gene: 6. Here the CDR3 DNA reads TGTGCCAGCAGTGTGGGGACTAGCGTTCTTGAGCAGTTCTTC. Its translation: CASSVGTSVLEQFF.

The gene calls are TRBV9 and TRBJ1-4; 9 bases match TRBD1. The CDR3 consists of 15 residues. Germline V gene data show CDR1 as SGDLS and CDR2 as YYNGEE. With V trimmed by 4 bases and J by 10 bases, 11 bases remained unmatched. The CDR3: CASSPAGTGIGKLFF. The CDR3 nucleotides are TGTGCCAGCAGCCCAGCAGGGACAGGGATAGGAAAACTGTTTTTT.

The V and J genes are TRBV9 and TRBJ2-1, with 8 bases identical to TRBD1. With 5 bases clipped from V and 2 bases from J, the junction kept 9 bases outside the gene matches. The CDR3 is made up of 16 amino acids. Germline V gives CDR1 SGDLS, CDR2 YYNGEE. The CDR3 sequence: CASSRDRSPPYNEQFF. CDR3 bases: TGTGCCAGCAGTAGGGACAGGAGCCCTCCCTACAATGAGCAGTTCTTC.

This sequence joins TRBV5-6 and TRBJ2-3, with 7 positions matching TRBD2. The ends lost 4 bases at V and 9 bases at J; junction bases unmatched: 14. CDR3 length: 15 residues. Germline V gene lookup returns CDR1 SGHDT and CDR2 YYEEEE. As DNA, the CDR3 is TGTGCCAGCAGCAGGACCGGGACTACAGCGGAGACGCAGTATTTT. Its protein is CASSRTGTTAETQYF.

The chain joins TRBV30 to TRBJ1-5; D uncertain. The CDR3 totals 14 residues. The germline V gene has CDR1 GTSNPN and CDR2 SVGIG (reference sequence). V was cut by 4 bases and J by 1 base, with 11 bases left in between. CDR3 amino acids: CAWISGVSNQPQHF. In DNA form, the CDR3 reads TGTGCCTGGATCTCGGGAGTCAGCAATCAGCCCCAGCATTTT.

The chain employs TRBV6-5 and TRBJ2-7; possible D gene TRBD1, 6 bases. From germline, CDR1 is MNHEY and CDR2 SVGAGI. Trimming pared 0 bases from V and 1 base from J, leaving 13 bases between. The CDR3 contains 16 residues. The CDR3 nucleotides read TGTGCCAGCAGTTACTCGACAGGAGGCCGGTCCTACGAGCAGTACTTC. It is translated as CASSYSTGGRSYEQYF.

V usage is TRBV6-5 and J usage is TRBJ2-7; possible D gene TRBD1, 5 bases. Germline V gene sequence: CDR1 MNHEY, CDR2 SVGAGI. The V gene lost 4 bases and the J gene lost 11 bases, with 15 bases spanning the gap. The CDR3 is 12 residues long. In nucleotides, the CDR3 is TGTGCCAGCAGTTCCCAGACAGCTCGTGAGTACTTC. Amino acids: CASSSQTAREYF.

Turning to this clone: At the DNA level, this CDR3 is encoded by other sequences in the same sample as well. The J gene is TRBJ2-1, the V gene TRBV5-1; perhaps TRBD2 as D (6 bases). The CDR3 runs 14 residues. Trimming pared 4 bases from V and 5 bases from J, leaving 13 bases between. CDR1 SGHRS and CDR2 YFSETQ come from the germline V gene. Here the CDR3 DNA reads TGCGCCAGCAGCCCCGGGGGAGCTAACAATGAGCAGTTCTTC. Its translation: CASSPGGANNEQFF.

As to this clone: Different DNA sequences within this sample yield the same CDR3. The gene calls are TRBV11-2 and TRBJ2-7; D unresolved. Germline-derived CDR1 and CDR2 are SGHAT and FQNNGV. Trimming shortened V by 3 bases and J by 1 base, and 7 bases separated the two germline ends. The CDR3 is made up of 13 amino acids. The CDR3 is CASSLTDSYEQYF. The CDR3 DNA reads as TGTGCCAGCAGCTTGACGGATTCCTACGAGCAGTACTTC.